These 12 T cell receptor beta chains share one sample of origin, sequenced in a study of technical replicates of blood from a few donors. Sequencing was performed with immunoSEQ multiplex PCR; in TCRdb, only in-frame clones are kept and a portion is missing. The sample lists 50,000 to 70,000 clones, roughly 90% seen once, with about 4.7% in the top ten. The specimen sequenced was PBMCs. The receptors here all came from a human donor in good health. Some clones in this sample may be carry-over from other donors' samples.

The chain recombines TRBV5-1 with TRBJ1-4; no clear D gene. The CDR3 consists of 15 residues. CDR1 SGHRS and CDR2 YFSETQ come from the germline V gene. The V end was cut by 4 bases, the J end by 0 bases, with 10 bases between. DNA of the CDR3: TGCGCCAGCAGCGGCGGTAGTGCAACTAATGAAAAACTGTTTTTT. As protein: CASSGGSATNEKLFF.

The chain is built from TRBV9 and TRBJ2-2; D remains unclear. This CDR3 contains 13 residues. Germline CDR1 SGDLS, CDR2 YYNGEE. Trimming took 1 base from V and 6 from J, leaving 7 bases between them. The CDR3 loop reads CASSVSVSGELFF. CDR3 coding DNA: TGTGCCAGCAGCGTATCCGTTTCCGGGGAGCTGTTTTTT.

The rearrangement uses TRBV7-3 and TRBJ2-5; TRBD2 aligns across 10 bases. The junction had 11 bases not matched to a gene; V was cut back by 5 bases and J by 5 bases. The V gene's germline CDR1 is SGHTA and CDR2 FQGTGA. The CDR3 has 16 residues. In DNA, the CDR3 is TGTGCCAGCAGCCTAGGGGGTAGCGGGGGGTCGGAGACCCAGTACTTC. This codes for CASSLGGSGGSETQYF.

By share of the sample, this clone is medium-sized. The same CDR3 arises from other DNA sequences in this sample as well. The chain is built from TRBV5-8 and TRBJ2-1; the match to TRBD2 covers 9 bases. V dropped 4 bases and J dropped 0; count of bases not matched to a gene: 8. The CDR3 runs to 17 residues. CDR1 is SGHTS, CDR2 YDEGEE, per germline. CDR3 bases: TGTGCCAGCAGCCCGGATCTAGCGGGGAGCTCCTACAATGAGCAGTTCTTC. This codes for CASSPDLAGSSYNEQFF.

The V gene is TRBV9, the J gene TRBJ1-3; 10 nucleotides line up with TRBD1. This CDR3 has 15 residues. The V segment lost 0 bases and the J segment 5 bases; nucleotides outside the gene matches: 2. Germline V gives CDR1 SGDLS, CDR2 YYNGEE. The CDR3 sequence is CASSVAGQGRNTIYF. In DNA, the CDR3 is TGTGCCAGCAGCGTAGCGGGACAGGGGCGAAACACCATATATTTT.

This clone was observed a handful of times. The chain recombines TRBV7-9 with TRBJ2-7, with TRBD2 matching over 8 bases. J was trimmed by 2 bases and V by 11 bases; bases with no gene match: 17. The germline V gene has CDR1 SEHNR and CDR2 FQNEAQ (reference sequence). The CDR3 spans 16 residues. Written as DNA, the CDR3 is TGTGCCGGCGTGAAGGGGGGACTAGATCCGACCTACGAGCAGTACTTC. Residues: CAGVKGGLDPTYEQYF.

J is TRBJ2-3 and V is TRBV7-3; the match to TRBD2 covers 10 bases. This CDR3 comprises 15 residues. Germline V gene sequence: CDR1 SGHTA, CDR2 FQGTGA. The junction had 4 bases not matched to a gene; V was cut back by 5 bases and J by 2 bases. Written as DNA, the CDR3 is TGTGCCAGCAGCGAGCGGGGGGGGGACACAGATACGCAGTATTTT. It yields the protein CASSERGGDTDTQYF.

V gene TRBV6-6 combines with J gene TRBJ1-5; D possibly corresponds to TRBD1 (6 bases). Trimming took off 5 bases at V and 11 bases at J, with 16 bases between the two ends. This CDR3 is built from 13 residues. Germline loops: CDR1 MNHNY, CDR2 SVGAGI (reference sequence). The CDR3 reads CASSRQDSPAQHF. The CDR3 DNA reads as TGTGCCAGCAGTCGACAGGATTCCCCGGCCCAGCATTTT.

J is TRBJ2-7 and V is TRBV7-2; maybe TRBD2 (7 bases). CDR3 length: 14 residues. Germline loops: CDR1 SGHTA, CDR2 FQGNSA. Trimming left V 2 bases short and J 4 bases short, with 12 bases between. The CDR3 DNA is TGTGCCAGCAGCTTATACGGGGGGCCTTACGAGCAGTACTTC. Its protein product is CASSLYGGPYEQYF. The full variable domain, completed using reference TRBV7-2 and TRBJ2-7, is GAGVSQSPSNKVTEKGKDVELRCDPISGHTALYWYRQSLGQGLEFLIYFQGNSAPDKSGLPSDRFSAERTGGSVSTLTIQRTQQEDSAVYLCASSLYGGPYEQYFGPGTRLTVT.

The chain couples TRBV4-2 to TRBJ2-5; D gene ambiguous. The V end lost 3 bases, the J end lost 2 bases, and 16 bases lay between the germline ends. CDR3 length: 16 amino acids. The germline CDR1 and CDR2 sequences are LGHNA and YNFKEQ. The CDR3: CASSHLLGAVQETQYF. CDR3 nucleotide sequence: TGTGCCAGCAGCCACCTACTGGGTGCGGTTCAAGAGACCCAGTACTTC.

The rearrangement links TRBV2 to TRBJ2-1; D might be TRBD1 (6 bases). This CDR3 has 15 amino acids. V was cut by 7 bases and J by 6 bases, with 19 bases left in between. Per the germline V gene, CDR1 is SNHLY and CDR2 is FYNNEI. CDR3 nucleotides: TGTGCCAGCACAATTGAGGGGGTGCTTGGCAATGAGCAGTTCTTC. Residues: CASTIEGVLGNEQFF.

CDR3: CASSQDYGTGPNEQFF. CDR3 DNA: TGCGCCAGCAGCCAAGATTACGGGACAGGTCCCAATGAGCAGTTCTTC. V gene TRBV4-3 combines with J gene TRBJ2-1, with TRBD1 identical over 8 bases. V gave up 0 bases and J gave up 6 bases; unmatched junction bases: 7. Germline-derived CDR1 and CDR2 are LGHNA and YSLEER. This CDR3 is 16 amino acids long.